This T cell receptor (beta chain) was identified in a study of blood T cell repertoires in COVID-19. Study at large: Acute and convalescent COVID-19 specimens originated in the United States, Italy and Spain.

CDR3 size: 13 residues. The V gene lost 3 bases and the J gene lost 4 bases, with 9 bases spanning the gap. CDR1 and CDR2 (germline): SNHLY, FYNNEI. Original processing methods: Estimates of nucleated cell counts were drawn from the amplification of reference gene primers. Sequenced by immunoSEQ multiplex PCR; TCRdb stores in-frame clones only, minus some. V and J calls and clone size are given by that table; D and trimming were obtained from the DNA. The sample includes 140,000 to 150,000 clones, approximately 83% of them seen just once. V and J are TRBV2 and TRBJ1-2; D might be TRBD1 (6 bases). The sequenced material came from peripheral blood. The TCR was taken from a woman aged 60 to 75 with COVID-19, enrolled during active disease. In nucleotides, the CDR3 is TGTGCCAGCAGTGAGACAGGCTCCTATGGCTACACCTTC. It translates to CASSETGSYGYTF.